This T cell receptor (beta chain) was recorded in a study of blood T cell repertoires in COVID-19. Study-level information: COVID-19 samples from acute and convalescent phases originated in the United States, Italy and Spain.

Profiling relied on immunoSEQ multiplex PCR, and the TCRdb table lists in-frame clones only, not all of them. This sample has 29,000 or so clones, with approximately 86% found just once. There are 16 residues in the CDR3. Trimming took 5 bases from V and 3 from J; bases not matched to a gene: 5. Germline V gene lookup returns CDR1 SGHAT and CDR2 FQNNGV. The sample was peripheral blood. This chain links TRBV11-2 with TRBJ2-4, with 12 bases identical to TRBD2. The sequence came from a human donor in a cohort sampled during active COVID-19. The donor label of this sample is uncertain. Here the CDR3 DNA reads TGTGCCAGCAGCATGACTAGCGGGAGAGTCAAAAACATTCAGTACTTC. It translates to CASSMTSGRVKNIQYF.